These T cell receptor beta chains were read from a single sample in a study of T cell responses to AZD1222 COVID-19 vaccine. Measured with immunoSEQ multiplex PCR; TCRdb has only the in-frame clones, and not every one. Of about 180,000 clones listed, around 90% were seen once; the top ten hold roughly 0.5%. The material sequenced was peripheral blood, taken on day 0 of AZD1222 vaccination. Receptors originate from an adult in good health. Both conserved end residues are part of each CDR3. The order of the fields is D gene, J gene, CDR3 length, V gene, clone size, CDR3 protein, CDR3 DNA. The D gene is left open where the match is weak. Clone size appears in some rows only: once, few, many, or a class for an expanded clone.

- TRBJ1-5 15 TRBV3-1/TRBV3-2 - CASSGAGSGNQPQHF TGTGCCAGCAGCGGAGCGGGGTCCGGCAATCAGCCCCAGCATTTT
TRBD1 TRBJ2-7 15 TRBV28 - CATWDRGHSSNEQYF TGTGCCACTTGGGACAGGGGGCACTCGTCTAACGAGCAGTACTTC
- TRBJ2-3 15 TRBV4-1 - CASSPASAFTDTQYF TGCGCCAGCAGCCCAGCGTCTGCCTTCACAGATACGCAGTATTTT
- TRBJ1-1 15 TRBV7-2 once CASSRPGLQNTEAFF TGTGCCAGCAGCCGGCCGGGACTCCAGAACACTGAAGCTTTCTTT
- TRBJ2-7 12 TRBV28 - CASTLGSYEQYF TGTGCCAGCACCCTGGGCTCCTACGAGCAGTACTTC
- TRBJ2-7 14 TRBV9 once CASSGRDNTYEQYF TGTGCCAGCAGCGGTCGGGACAATACCTACGAGCAGTACTTC
TRBD1 TRBJ1-1 17 TRBV5-1 - CASSSPRDRRMNTEAFF TGCGCCAGCAGCTCGCCCCGGGACAGGCGGATGAACACTGAAGCTTTCTTT
- TRBJ2-1 12 TRBV9 - CASSVEDNEQFF TGTGCCAGCAGCGTAGAAGACAATGAGCAGTTCTTC
- TRBJ1-3 16 TRBV9 - CASSVDDSRSGNTIYF TGTGCCAGCAGCGTAGATGACAGCCGCTCTGGAAACACCATATATTTT
- TRBJ2-7 14 TRBV18 - CASSPLTGSYEQYF TGTGCCAGCTCACCCCTGACAGGCTCCTACGAGCAGTACTTC
- TRBJ2-3 16 TRBV6-4 - CASSELGGRFTDTQYF TGTGCCAGCAGTGAATTAGGAGGGCGCTTCACAGATACGCAGTATTTT
TRBD2 TRBJ2-7 15 TRBV5-1 - CASSPDRSTREGLYF TGCGCCAGCAGCCCAGATCGGTCGACCCGGGAGGGACTGTACTTC
- TRBJ2-1 15 TRBV9 - CASSVDGGIYNEQFF TGTGCCAGCAGCGTAGACGGCGGCATTTACAATGAGCAGTTCTTC
TRBD1 TRBJ1-1 15 TRBV19 - CASSIAGGGNTEAFF TGTGCCAGTAGTATAGCAGGGGGCGGAAACACTGAAGCTTTCTTT
- TRBJ1-2 13 TRBV6-2/TRBV6-3 - CASSPAGERGYTF TGTGCCAGCAGCCCCGCCGGGGAACGTGGCTACACCTTC
- TRBJ1-5 15 TRBV7-2 once CASSFTGRGNQPQHF TGTGCCAGCAGCTTTACAGGTCGAGGCAATCAGCCCCAGCATTTT
- TRBJ1-3 14 TRBV6-5 - CASTSGTTGNTIYF TGTGCCAGCACCTCCGGGACAACTGGAAACACCATATATTTT
- TRBJ1-5 13 TRBV7-2 few CASSSRQPQPQHF TGTGCCAGCAGCTCCCGACAGCCCCAGCCCCAGCATTTT
TRBD1 TRBJ2-2 13 TRBV7-8 - CASQGAGTGELFF TGTGCCAGCCAGGGGGCAGGGACCGGGGAGCTGTTTTTT
- TRBJ1-3 14 TRBV29-1 - CSVEGGKSGNTIYF TGCAGCGTTGAGGGCGGGAAATCTGGAAACACCATATATTTT
- TRBJ1-6 16 TRBV7-2 - CASSLRPTGPNSPLHF TGTGCCAGCAGCTTACGACCTACAGGGCCCAATTCACCCCTCCACTTT
- TRBJ1-1 13 TRBV2 - CASSENRNTEAFF TGTGCCAGCAGTGAAAACAGGAACACTGAAGCTTTCTTT
- TRBJ1-6 12 TRBV28 - CASSRLESPLHF TGTGCCAGCAGCCGCTTAGAGTCACCCCTCCACTTT
- TRBJ2-7 15 TRBV7-9 - CASSAPGQGVWEQYF TGTGCCAGCAGCGCGCCGGGACAAGGGGTCTGGGAGCAGTACTTC
TRBD1 TRBJ1-5 13 TRBV27 few CASSSGGVQPQHF TGTGCCAGCAGTTCAGGGGGCGTTCAGCCCCAGCATTTT
- TRBJ2-7 13 TRBV5-1 - CASSLGGGYEQYF TGCGCCAGCAGCTTGGGAGGGGGTTACGAGCAGTACTTC
TRBD2 TRBJ2-2 17 TRBV3-1/TRBV3-2 - CASSQVGLAGSLGELFF TGTGCCAGCAGCCAAGTAGGACTAGCGGGATCCCTCGGGGAGCTGTTTTTT
TRBD2 TRBJ2-1 17 TRBV2 - CASRPSGGISSYNEQFF TGTGCCAGCAGGCCTAGCGGGGGGATTAGCTCCTACAATGAGCAGTTCTTC